The rows below give T cell receptor beta chains drawn from one sample of a study of blood T cell repertoires in COVID-19. Produced via immunoSEQ multiplex PCR; TCRdb's table is partial and in-frame only. The repertoire holds some 65,000 clones, around 93% seen once, with around 2.6% in the top ten. The sample was peripheral blood. The receptors stem from a man in his 70s with active COVID-19. CDR3s include the opening cysteine and the closing phenylalanine or tryptophan. The D gene is left open where the match is weak. Rows may omit the clone size; those that give it use once, few, many or a size class.

clone size	D gene	V gene	J gene	CDR3 protein	CDR3 DNA
.	TRBD1	TRBV18	TRBJ1-3	CASSPQSGTGSGNTIYF	TGTGCCAGCTCACCACAGTCCGGGACAGGATCTGGAAACACCATATATTTT
.	.	TRBV18	TRBJ2-1	CASSSQGLAFEQFF	TGTGCCAGCTCATCACAGGGATTAGCGTTTGAGCAGTTCTTC
.	TRBD1	TRBV18	TRBJ1-6	CASSHRDSDSPLHF	TGTGCCAGCTCCCACCGGGACAGTGATTCACCCCTCCACTTT
.	.	TRBV21-1	TRBJ2-5	CASSKGDRARETQYF	TGTGCCAGCAGCAAAGGGGACAGGGCGAGAGAGACCCAGTACTTC
once	.	TRBV5-1	TRBJ2-5	CASSYQGSQETQYF	TGCGCCAGCAGCTATCAGGGGTCGCAAGAGACCCAGTACTTC
.	TRBD1	TRBV10-3	TRBJ2-2	CAISESTGVMNTGELFF	TGTGCCATCAGTGAGTCAACAGGGGTCATGAACACCGGGGAGCTGTTTTTT
.	TRBD1	TRBV9	TRBJ2-3	CASSVTGGVGTDTQYF	TGTGCCAGCAGCGTTACAGGGGGAGTGGGCACAGATACGCAGTATTTT
.	.	TRBV7-9	TRBJ2-7	CASSFPGGRYEQYF	TGTGCCAGCAGCTTCCCGGGCGGGCGCTACGAGCAGTACTTC
.	TRBD1	TRBV5-5	TRBJ2-5	CASSFHDRGMETQYF	TGTGCCAGCAGCTTCCACGACAGGGGGATGGAGACCCAGTACTTC
.	.	TRBV5-1	TRBJ1-5	CASSPTGGDQPQHF	TGCGCCAGCAGCCCTACGGGGGGGGATCAGCCCCAGCATTTT
once	.	TRBV9	TRBJ1-1	CASSPSDSPNTEAFF	TGTGCCAGCAGCCCCTCGGACAGTCCGAACACTGAAGCTTTCTTT
.	TRBD2	TRBV28	TRBJ2-3	CASSFASGGADTQYF	TGTGCCAGCAGTTTCGCTAGCGGGGGGGCAGATACGCAGTATTTT
.	.	TRBV9	TRBJ1-6	CASSVASSYNSPLHF	TGTGCCAGCAGCGTCGCCAGCTCCTATAATTCACCCCTCCACTTT
.	.	TRBV11-3	TRBJ2-7	CASSPGTLSYEQYF	TGTGCCAGCAGCCCGGGGACACTCTCCTACGAGCAGTACTTC
few	.	TRBV12-3/TRBV12-4	TRBJ2-1	CASRLVDEQFF	TGTGCCAGCAGATTAGTCGATGAGCAGTTCTTC
.	TRBD1	TRBV19	TRBJ2-7	CASSIGPWGQGSRQYF	TGTGCCAGTAGTATAGGACCTTGGGGACAGGGGTCACGGCAGTACTTC
.	.	TRBV19	TRBJ1-3	CASGGDGGNTIYF	TGTGCCAGTGGGGGGGATGGTGGAAACACCATATATTTT
.	.	TRBV5-1	TRBJ2-5	CASSLALPINSQETQYF	TGCGCCAGCAGCTTGGCGCTTCCGATTAATAGTCAAGAGACCCAGTACTTC
.	TRBD1	TRBV11-1	TRBJ1-1	CASSSGTGDTEAFF	TGTGCCAGCAGCTCCGGGACAGGGGACACTGAAGCTTTCTTT
.	TRBD2	TRBV27	TRBJ2-1	CASSFRGGIYNEQFF	TGTGCCAGCAGTTTCCGCGGGGGGATATACAATGAGCAGTTCTTC
.	TRBD1	TRBV3-1/TRBV3-2	TRBJ2-5	CASSQSTGVEEETQYF	TGTGCCAGCAGTCAATCAACAGGGGTTGAGGAAGAGACCCAGTACTTC
.	TRBD1	TRBV3-1/TRBV3-2	TRBJ1-1	CASSQGTGRGQWDFF	TGTGCCAGCAGCCAAGGCACCGGGAGGGGGCAGTGGGATTTCTTT
.	.	TRBV5-4	TRBJ2-1	CASSGNRSSYNEQFF	TGTGCCAGCAGCGGAAACAGGAGCTCCTACAATGAGCAGTTCTTC
.	.	TRBV3-1/TRBV3-2	TRBJ1-2	CASSLRGGNKGYGYTF	TGTGCCAGCAGCCTGAGGGGGGGGAATAAGGGCTATGGCTACACCTTC
.	TRBD2	TRBV10-3	TRBJ2-5	CAISPNSGTSGGIPGETQYF	TGTGCCATCAGTCCGAATTCCGGGACTAGCGGGGGGATCCCAGGAGAGACCCAGTACTTC
.	.	TRBV6-6	TRBJ2-2	CASSSDTGELFF	TGTGCCAGCAGTTCGGACACCGGGGAGCTGTTTTTT